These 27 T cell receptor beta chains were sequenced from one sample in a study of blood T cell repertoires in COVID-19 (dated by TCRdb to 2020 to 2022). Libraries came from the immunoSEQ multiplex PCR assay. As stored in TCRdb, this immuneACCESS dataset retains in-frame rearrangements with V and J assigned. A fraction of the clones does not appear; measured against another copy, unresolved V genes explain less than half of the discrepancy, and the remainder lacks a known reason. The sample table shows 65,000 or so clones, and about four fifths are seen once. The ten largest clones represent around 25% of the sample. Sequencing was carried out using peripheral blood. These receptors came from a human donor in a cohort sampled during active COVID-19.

The CDR3 protein is CASTPGVRGNTEAFF. The CDR3 DNA reads TGTGCCAGCACCCCGGGGGTACGTGGGAACACTGAAGCTTTCTTT. This chain links TRBV5-4 with TRBJ1-1; tentative D call: TRBD1 (5 bases). The CDR3 contains 15 residues. Germline lookup yields CDR1 SGHNT and CDR2 YYREEE (reference sequence). Trimming took 6 bases from V and 1 from J, leaving 16 bases between them.

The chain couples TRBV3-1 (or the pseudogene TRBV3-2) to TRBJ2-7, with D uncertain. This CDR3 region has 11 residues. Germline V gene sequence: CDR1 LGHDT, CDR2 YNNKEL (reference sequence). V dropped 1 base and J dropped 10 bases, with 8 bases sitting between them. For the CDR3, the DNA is TGTGCCAGCAGCCAAGGAGGAGATCAGTACTTC. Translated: CASSQGGDQYF.

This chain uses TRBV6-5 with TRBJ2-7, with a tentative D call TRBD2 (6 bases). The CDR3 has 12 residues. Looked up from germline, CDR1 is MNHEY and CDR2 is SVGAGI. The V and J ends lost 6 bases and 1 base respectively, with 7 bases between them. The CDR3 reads CASRGGSYEQYF. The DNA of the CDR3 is TGTGCCAGCAGGGGGGGATCCTACGAGCAGTACTTC.

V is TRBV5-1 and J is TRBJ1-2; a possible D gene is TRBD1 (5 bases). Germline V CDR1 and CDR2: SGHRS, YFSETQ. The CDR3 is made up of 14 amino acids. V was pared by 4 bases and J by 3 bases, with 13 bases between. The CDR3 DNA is TGCGCCAGCAGCCCCCGGAGGGGCGACTATGGCTACACCTTC. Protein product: CASSPRRGDYGYTF. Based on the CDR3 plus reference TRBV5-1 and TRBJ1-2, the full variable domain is KAGVTQTPRYLIKTRGQQVTLSCSPISGHRSVSWYQQTPGQGLQFLFEYFSETQRNKGNFPGRFSGRQFSNSRSEMNVSTLELGDSALYLCASSPRRGDYGYTFGSGTRLTVV.

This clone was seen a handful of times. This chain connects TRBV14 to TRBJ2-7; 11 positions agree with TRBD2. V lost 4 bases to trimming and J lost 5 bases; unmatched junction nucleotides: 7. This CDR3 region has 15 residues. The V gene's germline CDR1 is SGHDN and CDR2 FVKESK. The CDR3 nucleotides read TGTGCCAGCAGCCCCCATAGCGGGAGGGCCCACGAGCAGTACTTC. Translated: CASSPHSGRAHEQYF.

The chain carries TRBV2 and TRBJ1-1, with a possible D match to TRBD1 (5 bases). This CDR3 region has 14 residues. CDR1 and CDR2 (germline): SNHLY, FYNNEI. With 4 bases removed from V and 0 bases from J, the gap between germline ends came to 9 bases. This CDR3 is CASSVRQMNTEAFF. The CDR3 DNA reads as TGTGCCAGCAGTGTCAGACAGATGAACACTGAAGCTTTCTTT.

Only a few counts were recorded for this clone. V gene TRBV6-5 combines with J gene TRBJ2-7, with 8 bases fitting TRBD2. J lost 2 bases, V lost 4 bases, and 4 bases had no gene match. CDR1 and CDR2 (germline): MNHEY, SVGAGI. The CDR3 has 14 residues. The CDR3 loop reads CASSLGRGAYEQYF. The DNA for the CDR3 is TGTGCCAGCAGTTTGGGGCGGGGGGCCTACGAGCAGTACTTC.

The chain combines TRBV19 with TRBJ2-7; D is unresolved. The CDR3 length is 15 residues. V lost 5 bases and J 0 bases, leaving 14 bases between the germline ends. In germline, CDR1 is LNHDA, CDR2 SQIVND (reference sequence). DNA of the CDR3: TGTGCCAGTAGTTCCGCATTGAGGAACTCCTACGAGCAGTACTTC. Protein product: CASSSALRNSYEQYF. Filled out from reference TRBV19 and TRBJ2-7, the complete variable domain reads DGGITQSPKYLFRKEGQNVTLSCEQNLNHDAMYWYRQDPGQGLRLIYYSQIVNDFQKGDIAEGYSVSREKKESFPLTVTSAQKNPTAFYLCASSSALRNSYEQYFGPGTRLTVT.

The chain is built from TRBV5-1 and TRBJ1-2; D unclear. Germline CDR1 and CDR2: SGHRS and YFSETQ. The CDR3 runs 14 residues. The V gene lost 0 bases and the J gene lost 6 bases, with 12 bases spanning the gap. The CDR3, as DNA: TGCGCCAGCAGCTTGGCTGGGCAGCTTGATGGCTACACCTTC. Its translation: CASSLAGQLDGYTF.

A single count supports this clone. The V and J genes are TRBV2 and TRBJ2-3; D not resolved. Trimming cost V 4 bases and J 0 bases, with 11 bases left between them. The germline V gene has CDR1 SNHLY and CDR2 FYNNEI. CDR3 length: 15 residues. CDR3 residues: CASSVETVSTDTQYF. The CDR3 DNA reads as TGTGCCAGCAGTGTGGAGACTGTTAGCACAGATACGCAGTATTTT.

The CDR3 protein is CASTWTAGGYTF. Written as DNA, the CDR3 is TGTGCCAGTACCTGGACTGCTGGTGGCTACACCTTC. The J gene is TRBJ1-2, the V gene TRBV19; D gene unclear. V was shortened by 7 bases and J by 7 bases, with 13 bases between the two germline ends. The CDR3 loop spans 12 amino acids. CDR1 is LNHDA and CDR2 is SQIVND in the germline V gene (reference sequence).

In nucleotides, the CDR3 is TGCGCCAGCAGCTTGGCGACAGGCAGCGGTGACACCATATATTTT. Its protein product is CASSLATGSGDTIYF. V is TRBV5-1 and J is TRBJ1-3; D possibly corresponds to TRBD1 (6 bases). The CDR3 length is 15 residues. Trimming removed 0 bases at V and 8 bases at J, with 15 bases between. Germline CDR1 and CDR2: SGHRS and YFSETQ. Full variable domain (rest looked up from reference TRBV5-1 and TRBJ1-3): KAGVTQTPRYLIKTRGQQVTLSCSPISGHRSVSWYQQTPGQGLQFLFEYFSETQRNKGNFPGRFSGRQFSNSRSEMNVSTLELGDSALYLCASSLATGSGDTIYFGEGSWLTVV.

In DNA, the CDR3 is TGTGCCAGCTCACCATCTGGGGGGGCTGGAGAGACCCAGTACTTC. This encodes CASSPSGGAGETQYF. This rearrangement joins TRBV18 to TRBJ2-5, with a tentative D call TRBD2 (7 bases). Trimming left V 2 bases short and J 4 bases short, with 14 bases between. The CDR3 is made up of 15 amino acids. Germline-derived CDR1 and CDR2 are KGHSH and LQKENI.

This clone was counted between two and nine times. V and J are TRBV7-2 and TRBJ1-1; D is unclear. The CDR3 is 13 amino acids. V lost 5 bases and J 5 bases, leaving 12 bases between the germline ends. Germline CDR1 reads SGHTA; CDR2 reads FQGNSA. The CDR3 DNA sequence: TGTGCCAGCAGCACCAGCGGCTGGACTGAAGCTTTCTTT. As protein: CASSTSGWTEAFF.

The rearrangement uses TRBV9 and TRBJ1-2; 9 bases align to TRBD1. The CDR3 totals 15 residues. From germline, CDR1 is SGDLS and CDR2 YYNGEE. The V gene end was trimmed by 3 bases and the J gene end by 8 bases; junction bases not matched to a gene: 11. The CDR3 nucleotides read TGTGCCAGCAGCGAGAGGGGGGACAGGGCCAGGGGCTACACCTTC. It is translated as CASSERGDRARGYTF.

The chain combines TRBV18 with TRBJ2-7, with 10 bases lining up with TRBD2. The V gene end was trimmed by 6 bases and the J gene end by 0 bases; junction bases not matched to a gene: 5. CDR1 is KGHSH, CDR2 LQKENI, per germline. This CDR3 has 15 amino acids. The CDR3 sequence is CASSHTSGVSYEQYF. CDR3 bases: TGTGCCAGCTCGCACACTAGCGGGGTCTCCTACGAGCAGTACTTC. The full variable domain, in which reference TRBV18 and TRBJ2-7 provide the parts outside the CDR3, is NAGVMQNPRHLVRRRGQEARLRCSPMKGHSHVYWYRQLPEEGLKFMVYLQKENIIDESGMPKERFSAEFPKEGPSILRIQQVVRGDSAAYFCASSHTSGVSYEQYFGPGTRLTVT.

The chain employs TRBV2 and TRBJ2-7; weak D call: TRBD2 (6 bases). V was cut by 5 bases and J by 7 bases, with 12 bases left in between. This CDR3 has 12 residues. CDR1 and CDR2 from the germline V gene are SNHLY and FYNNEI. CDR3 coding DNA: TGTGCCAGCAGTCCGGTTCGGGAGGAGCAGTACTTC. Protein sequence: CASSPVREEQYF.

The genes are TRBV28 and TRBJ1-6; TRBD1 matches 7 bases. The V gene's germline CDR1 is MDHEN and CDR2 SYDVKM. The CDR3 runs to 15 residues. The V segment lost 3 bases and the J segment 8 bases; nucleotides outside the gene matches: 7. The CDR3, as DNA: TGTGCCAGCAGTTTCTCCCGGACAGGAGATTCACCCCTCCACTTT. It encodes CASSFSRTGDSPLHF.

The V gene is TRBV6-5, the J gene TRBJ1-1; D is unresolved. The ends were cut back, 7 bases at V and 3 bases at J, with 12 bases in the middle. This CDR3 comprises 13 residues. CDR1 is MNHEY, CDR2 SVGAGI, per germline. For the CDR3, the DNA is TGTGCCAGCAAGAAGCCCGAAGACACTGAAGCTTTCTTT. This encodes CASKKPEDTEAFF.

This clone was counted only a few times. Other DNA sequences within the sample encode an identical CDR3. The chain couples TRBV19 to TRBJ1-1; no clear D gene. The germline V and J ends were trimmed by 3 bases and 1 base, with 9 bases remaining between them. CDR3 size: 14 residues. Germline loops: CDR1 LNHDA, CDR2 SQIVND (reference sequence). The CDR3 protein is CASSIWGENTEAFF. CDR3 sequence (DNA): TGTGCCAGTAGTATCTGGGGAGAGAACACTGAAGCTTTCTTT.

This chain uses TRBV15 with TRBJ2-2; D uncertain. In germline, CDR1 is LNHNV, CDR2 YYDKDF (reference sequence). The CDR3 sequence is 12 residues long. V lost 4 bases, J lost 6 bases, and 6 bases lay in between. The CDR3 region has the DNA TGTGCCACCAGCATGCGAGCCGGGGAGCTGTTTTTT. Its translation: CATSMRAGELFF.

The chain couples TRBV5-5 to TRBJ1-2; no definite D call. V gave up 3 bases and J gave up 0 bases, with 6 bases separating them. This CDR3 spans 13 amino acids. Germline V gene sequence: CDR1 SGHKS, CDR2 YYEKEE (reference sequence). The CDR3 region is CASSSGPNYGYTF. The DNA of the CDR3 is TGTGCCAGCAGCTCTGGCCCTAACTATGGCTACACCTTC.

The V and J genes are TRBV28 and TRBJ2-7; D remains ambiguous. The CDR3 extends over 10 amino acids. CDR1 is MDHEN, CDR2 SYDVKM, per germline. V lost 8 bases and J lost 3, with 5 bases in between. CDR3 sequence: CASGLYEQYF. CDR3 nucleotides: TGTGCCAGCGGCCTCTACGAGCAGTACTTC.

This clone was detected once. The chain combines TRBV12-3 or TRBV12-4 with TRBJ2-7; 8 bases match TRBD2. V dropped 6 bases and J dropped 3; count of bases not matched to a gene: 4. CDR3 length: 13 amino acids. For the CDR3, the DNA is TGTGCCAGCAGCCCCGGGACTAGCTACGAGCAGTACTTC. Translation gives CASSPGTSYEQYF.

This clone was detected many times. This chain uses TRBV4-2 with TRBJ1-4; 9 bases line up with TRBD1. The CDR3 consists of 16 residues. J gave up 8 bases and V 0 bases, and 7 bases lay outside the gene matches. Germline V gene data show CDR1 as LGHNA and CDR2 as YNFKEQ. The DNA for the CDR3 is TGTGCCAGCAGCCAAGAGGTAAACAGGGGGCCCGAAAAACTGTTTTTT. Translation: CASSQEVNRGPEKLFF.

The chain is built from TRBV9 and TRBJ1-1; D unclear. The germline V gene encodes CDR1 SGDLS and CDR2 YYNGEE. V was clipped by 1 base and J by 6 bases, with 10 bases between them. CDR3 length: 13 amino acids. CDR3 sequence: CASSVIHSAEAFF. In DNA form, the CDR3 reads TGTGCCAGCAGCGTAATCCACTCGGCTGAAGCTTTCTTT.

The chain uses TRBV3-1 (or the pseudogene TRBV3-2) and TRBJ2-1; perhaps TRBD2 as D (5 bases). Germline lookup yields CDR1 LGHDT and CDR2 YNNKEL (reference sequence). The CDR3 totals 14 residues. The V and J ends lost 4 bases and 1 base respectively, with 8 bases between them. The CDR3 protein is CASSLALSYNEQFF. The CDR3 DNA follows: TGTGCCAGCAGCCTAGCGTTATCCTACAATGAGCAGTTCTTC.